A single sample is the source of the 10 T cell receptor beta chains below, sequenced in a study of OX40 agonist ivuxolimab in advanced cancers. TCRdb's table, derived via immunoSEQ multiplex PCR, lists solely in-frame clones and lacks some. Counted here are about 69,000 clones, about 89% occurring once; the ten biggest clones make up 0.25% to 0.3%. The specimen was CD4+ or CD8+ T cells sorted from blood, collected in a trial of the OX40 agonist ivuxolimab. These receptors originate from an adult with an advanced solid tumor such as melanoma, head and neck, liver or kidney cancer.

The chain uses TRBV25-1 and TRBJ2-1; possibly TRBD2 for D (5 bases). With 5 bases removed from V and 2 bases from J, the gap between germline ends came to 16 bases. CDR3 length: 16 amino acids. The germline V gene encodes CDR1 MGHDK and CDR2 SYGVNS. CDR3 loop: CASSPPRSGTYNEQFF. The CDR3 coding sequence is TGTGCCAGCAGTCCCCCCCGGAGCGGCACCTACAATGAGCAGTTCTTC.

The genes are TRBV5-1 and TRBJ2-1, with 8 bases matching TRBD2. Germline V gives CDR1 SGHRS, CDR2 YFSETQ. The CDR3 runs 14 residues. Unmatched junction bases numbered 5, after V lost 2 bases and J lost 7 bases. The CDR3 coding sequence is TGCGCCAGCAGCTTCGGGACTAGGACTAATGAGCAGTTCTTC. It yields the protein CASSFGTRTNEQFF.

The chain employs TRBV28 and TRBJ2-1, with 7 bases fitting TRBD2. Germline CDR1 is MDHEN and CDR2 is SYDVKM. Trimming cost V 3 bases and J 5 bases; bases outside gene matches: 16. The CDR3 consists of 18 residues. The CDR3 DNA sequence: TGTGCCAGCAGTTTTGTAGGGACTAACCAATGGATCCACAATGAGCAGTTCTTC. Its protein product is CASSFVGTNQWIHNEQFF.

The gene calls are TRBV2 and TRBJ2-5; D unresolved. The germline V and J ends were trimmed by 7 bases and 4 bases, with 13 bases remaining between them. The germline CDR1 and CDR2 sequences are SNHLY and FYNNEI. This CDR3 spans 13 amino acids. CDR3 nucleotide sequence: TGTGCCAGCATTCCCCTGGGTCCAGAGACCCAGTACTTC. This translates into CASIPLGPETQYF.

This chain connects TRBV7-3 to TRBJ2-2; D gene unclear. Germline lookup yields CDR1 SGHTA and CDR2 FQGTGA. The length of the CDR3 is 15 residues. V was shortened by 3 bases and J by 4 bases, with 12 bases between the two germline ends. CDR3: CASSFSGVSTGELFF. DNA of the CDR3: TGTGCCAGCAGCTTTTCAGGAGTCAGCACCGGGGAGCTGTTTTTT.

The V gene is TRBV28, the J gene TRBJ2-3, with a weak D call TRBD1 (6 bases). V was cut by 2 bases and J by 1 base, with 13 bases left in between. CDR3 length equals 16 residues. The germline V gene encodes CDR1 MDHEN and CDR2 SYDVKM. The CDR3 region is CASSLLQGTRTDTQYF. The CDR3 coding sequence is TGTGCCAGCAGTTTACTGCAGGGGACCCGCACAGATACGCAGTATTTT.

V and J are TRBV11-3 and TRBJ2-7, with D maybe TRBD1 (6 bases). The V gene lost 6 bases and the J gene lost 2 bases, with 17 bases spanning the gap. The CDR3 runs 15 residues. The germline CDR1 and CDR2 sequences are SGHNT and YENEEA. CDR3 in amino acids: CASSRARQEPYEQYF. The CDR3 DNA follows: TGTGCCAGCAGTAGAGCGAGACAGGAGCCCTACGAGCAGTACTTC.

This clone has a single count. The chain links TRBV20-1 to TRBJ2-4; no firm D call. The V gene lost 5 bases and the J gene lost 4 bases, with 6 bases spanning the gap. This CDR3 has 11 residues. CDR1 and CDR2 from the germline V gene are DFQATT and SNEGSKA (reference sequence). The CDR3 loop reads CSAPGKNIQYF. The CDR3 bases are TGCAGTGCTCCCGGGAAAAACATTCAGTACTTC.

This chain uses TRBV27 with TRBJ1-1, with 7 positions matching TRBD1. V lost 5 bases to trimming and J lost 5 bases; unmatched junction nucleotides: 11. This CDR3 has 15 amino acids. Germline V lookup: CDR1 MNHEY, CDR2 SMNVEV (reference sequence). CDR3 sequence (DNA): TGTGCCAGCAGTCGGACAGGTTCGGGTTTGACTGAAGCTTTCTTT. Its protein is CASSRTGSGLTEAFF.

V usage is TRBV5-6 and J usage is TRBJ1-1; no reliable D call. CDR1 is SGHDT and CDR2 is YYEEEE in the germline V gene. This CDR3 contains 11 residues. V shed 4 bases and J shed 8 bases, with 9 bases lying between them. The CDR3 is CASSLKEEAFF. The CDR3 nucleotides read TGTGCCAGCAGCCTAAAGGAAGAAGCTTTCTTT.